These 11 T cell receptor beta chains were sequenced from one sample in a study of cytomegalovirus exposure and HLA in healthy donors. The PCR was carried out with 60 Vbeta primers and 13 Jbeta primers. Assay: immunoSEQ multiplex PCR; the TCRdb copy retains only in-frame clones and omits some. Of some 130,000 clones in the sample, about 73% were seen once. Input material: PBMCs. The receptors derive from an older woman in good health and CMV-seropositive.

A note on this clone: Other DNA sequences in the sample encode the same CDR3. CDR3 amino acids: CASSGNSGKLFF. The CDR3 DNA reads TGTGCCAGCAGTGGTAATTCGGGAAAACTGTTTTTT. The rearrangement uses TRBV28 and TRBJ1-4; D gene ambiguous. The germline gives CDR1 MDHEN, CDR2 SYDVKM. Trimming removed 5 bases at V and 10 bases at J, with 11 bases between. This CDR3 has 12 amino acids.

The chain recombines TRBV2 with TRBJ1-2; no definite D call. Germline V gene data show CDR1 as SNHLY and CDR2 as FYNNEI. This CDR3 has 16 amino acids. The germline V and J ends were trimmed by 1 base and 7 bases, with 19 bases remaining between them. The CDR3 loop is CASSEDNFGILAGYTF. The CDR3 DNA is TGTGCCAGCAGTGAAGACAACTTCGGGATACTAGCTGGCTACACCTTC.

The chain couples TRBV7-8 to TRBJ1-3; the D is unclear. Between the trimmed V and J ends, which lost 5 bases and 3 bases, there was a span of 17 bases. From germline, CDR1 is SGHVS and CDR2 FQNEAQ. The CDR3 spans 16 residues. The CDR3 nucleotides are TGTGCCAGCAGCATACCTAATATTCGGGGTGGAAACACCATATATTTT. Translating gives CASSIPNIRGGNTIYF.

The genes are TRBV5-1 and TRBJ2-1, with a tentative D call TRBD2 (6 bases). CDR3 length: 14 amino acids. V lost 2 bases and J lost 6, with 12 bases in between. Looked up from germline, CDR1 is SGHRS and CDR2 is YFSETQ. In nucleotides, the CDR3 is TGCGCCAGCAGCTTAAGGGCGGGAATCAATGAGCAGTTCTTC. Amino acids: CASSLRAGINEQFF.

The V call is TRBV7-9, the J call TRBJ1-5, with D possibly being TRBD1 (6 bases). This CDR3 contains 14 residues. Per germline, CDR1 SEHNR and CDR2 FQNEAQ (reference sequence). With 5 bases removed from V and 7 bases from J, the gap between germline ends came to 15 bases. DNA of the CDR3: TGTGCCAGCAGCCGGGGGGGGGCTAAGCAGCCCCAGCATTTT. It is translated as CASSRGGAKQPQHF.

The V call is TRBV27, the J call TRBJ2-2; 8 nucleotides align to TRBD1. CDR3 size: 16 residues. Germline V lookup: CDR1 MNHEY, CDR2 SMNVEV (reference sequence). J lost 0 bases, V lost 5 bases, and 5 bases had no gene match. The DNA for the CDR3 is TGTGCCAGCAGTCTCGTACAGGGGGCGAACACCGGGGAGCTGTTTTTT. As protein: CASSLVQGANTGELFF.

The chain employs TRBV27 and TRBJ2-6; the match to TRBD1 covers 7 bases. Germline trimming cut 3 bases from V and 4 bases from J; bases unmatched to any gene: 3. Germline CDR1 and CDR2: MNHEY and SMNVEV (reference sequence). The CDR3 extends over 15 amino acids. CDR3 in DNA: TGTGCCAGCAGTTTGGGACAGTCCGGGGCCAACGTCCTGACTTTC. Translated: CASSLGQSGANVLTF.

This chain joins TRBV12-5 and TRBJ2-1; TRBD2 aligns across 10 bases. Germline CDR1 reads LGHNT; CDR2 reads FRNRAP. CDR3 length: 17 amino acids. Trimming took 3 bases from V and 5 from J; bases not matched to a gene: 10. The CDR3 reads CASGFYLPSGSNNEQFF. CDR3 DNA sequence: TGTGCTAGTGGTTTCTACCTTCCTAGCGGGAGTAACAATGAGCAGTTCTTC. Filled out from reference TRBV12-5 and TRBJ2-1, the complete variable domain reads DARVTQTPRHKVTEMGQEVTMRCQPILGHNTVFWYRQTMMQGLELLAYFRNRAPLDDSGMPKDRFSAEMPDATLATLKIQPSEPRDSAVYFCASGFYLPSGSNNEQFFGPGTRLTVL.

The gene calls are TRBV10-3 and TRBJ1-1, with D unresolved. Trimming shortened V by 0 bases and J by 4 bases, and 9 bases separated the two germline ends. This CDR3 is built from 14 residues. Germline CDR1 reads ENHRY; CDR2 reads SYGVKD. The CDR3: CAISESEGSTEAFF. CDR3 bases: TGTGCCATCAGTGAGTCGGAGGGAAGCACTGAAGCTTTCTTT.

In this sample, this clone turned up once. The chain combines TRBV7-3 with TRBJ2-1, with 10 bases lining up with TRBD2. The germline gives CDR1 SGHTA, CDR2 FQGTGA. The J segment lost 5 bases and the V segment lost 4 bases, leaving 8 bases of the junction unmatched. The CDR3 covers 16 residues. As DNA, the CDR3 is TGTGCCAGCAGCTCCCCGCTAGCGGGAGCCCACAATGAGCAGTTCTTC. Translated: CASSSPLAGAHNEQFF. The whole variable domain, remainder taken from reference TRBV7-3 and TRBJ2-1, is GAGVSQTPSNKVTEKGKYVELRCDPISGHTALYWYRQSLGQGPEFLIYFQGTGAADDSGLPNDRFFAVRPEGSVSTLKIQRTERGDSAVYLCASSSPLAGAHNEQFFGPGTRLTVL.

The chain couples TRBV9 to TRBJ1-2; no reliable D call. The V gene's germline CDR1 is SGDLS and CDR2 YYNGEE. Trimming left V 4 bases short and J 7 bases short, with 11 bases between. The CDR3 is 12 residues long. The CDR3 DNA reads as TGTGCCAGCAGCCCCGCGGGTGGTGGCTACACCTTC. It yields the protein CASSPAGGGYTF.